The rows below give T cell receptor beta chains drawn from one sample of a study of technical replicates of blood from several donors. This table comes from immunoSEQ multiplex PCR, and its TCRdb copy is limited to in-frame clones, with some not included. Among some 77,000 clones listed, 91% were seen once. The sequenced material came from T cells isolated from PBMCs. Source of these receptors: a human donor in good health. CDR3s include the opening cysteine and the closing phenylalanine or tryptophan. Fields, in order: D gene, V gene, J gene, clone size, CDR3 protein, CDR3 DNA. D genes are given only for firm matches. Clone size, where shown, is once, few, many, or a class for clones that have expanded.

.	TRBV30	TRBJ1-5	.	CAWNGPYNQPQHF	TGTGCCTGGAATGGGCCCTACAATCAGCCCCAGCATTTT
TRBD1	TRBV19	TRBJ2-4	.	CASSPDREGDIQYF	TGTGCCAGTAGTCCGGACAGGGAAGGGGACATTCAGTACTTC
TRBD1	TRBV28	TRBJ1-5	.	CASSPTGGGDQPQHF	TGTGCCAGCAGCCCGACAGGGGGAGGGGATCAGCCCCAGCATTTT
TRBD2	TRBV19	TRBJ2-1	.	CASKLREGGEQFF	TGTGCCAGTAAGTTGCGGGAGGGCGGGGAGCAGTTCTTC
.	TRBV6-5	TRBJ1-3	once	CASSQTVSSGNTIYF	TGTGCCAGCAGTCAAACCGTTAGCTCTGGAAACACCATATATTTT
.	TRBV7-9	TRBJ2-7	.	CASSSNPGTSDYEQYF	TGTGCCAGCAGCTCCAATCCCGGGACAAGCGACTACGAGCAGTACTTC
TRBD1	TRBV6-5	TRBJ1-5	.	CASSSGQGNQPQHF	TGTGCCAGCAGTTCCGGACAGGGGAATCAGCCCCAGCATTTT
.	TRBV19	TRBJ2-7	.	CASSVDTDYEQYF	TGTGCCAGTAGTGTTGACACCGACTACGAGCAGTACTTC
.	TRBV9	TRBJ1-5	.	CASSVQGLEPQHF	TGTGCCAGCAGCGTACAGGGGTTGGAGCCCCAGCATTTT
.	TRBV7-6	TRBJ1-5	.	CASSLSGNDQPQHF	TGTGCCAGCAGCTTATCAGGGAACGATCAGCCCCAGCATTTT
TRBD2	TRBV28	TRBJ2-7	.	CASSRLSSGRPEQYF	TGTGCCAGCAGTCGACTTAGTAGCGGGAGGCCCGAGCAGTACTTC
.	TRBV14	TRBJ2-6	.	CASSRYFQGKPGANVLTF	TGTGCCAGCAGCCGATATTTCCAGGGGAAGCCTGGGGCCAACGTCCTGACTTTC
.	TRBV19	TRBJ1-5	.	CASSIRQDLFSNQPQHF	TGTGCCAGTAGTATCAGGCAGGACTTGTTTAGCAATCAGCCCCAGCATTTT
TRBD2	TRBV9	TRBJ2-1	.	CASSAILAGPYNEQFF	TGTGCCAGCAGCGCCATTTTAGCGGGACCCTACAATGAGCAGTTCTTC
TRBD1	TRBV6-5	TRBJ2-7	.	CASSPTGTGYEQYF	TGTGCCAGCAGCCCCACCGGGACAGGTTACGAGCAGTACTTC
TRBD1	TRBV19	TRBJ2-6	.	CASRPGQPYSGANVLTF	TGTGCCAGTAGACCGGGACAGCCTTACTCTGGGGCCAACGTCCTGACTTTC
TRBD2	TRBV7-3	TRBJ2-2	.	CASSPQGLAGTGELFF	TGTGCCAGCAGCCCTCAGGGACTAGCGGGCACCGGGGAGCTGTTTTTT
TRBD1	TRBV5-5	TRBJ1-3	.	CASSANRGALGNTIYF	TGTGCCAGCAGCGCTAACAGGGGGGCCCTCGGAAACACCATATATTTT
TRBD2	TRBV19	TRBJ2-7	.	CASSAGLAHYEQYF	TGTGCCAGTAGTGCGGGACTAGCTCACTACGAGCAGTACTTC
TRBD2	TRBV9	TRBJ2-1	.	CASSVTSGRADEQFF	TGTGCCAGCAGCGTAACTAGCGGGAGGGCCGATGAGCAGTTCTTC
.	TRBV2	TRBJ1-1	.	CASARGTEAFF	TGTGCCAGCGCTCGGGGCACTGAAGCTTTCTTT
TRBD1	TRBV11-3	TRBJ1-1	few	CASSLDRGTEAFF	TGTGCCAGCAGCTTAGACAGGGGGACTGAAGCTTTCTTT
TRBD1	TRBV19	TRBJ2-7	.	CASSLNRGAQRQYF	TGTGCCAGTAGTCTGAACAGGGGGGCTCAGCGGCAGTACTTC
TRBD1	TRBV6-1	TRBJ2-7	.	CASSASLLQGYEQYF	TGTGCCAGCAGTGCGTCCCTACTACAGGGGTACGAGCAGTACTTC
.	TRBV11-2	TRBJ2-2	.	CASSVQYTGELFF	TGTGCCAGCAGCGTACAGTACACCGGGGAGCTGTTTTTT
.	TRBV4-2	TRBJ2-3	.	CASSRREWSTDTQYF	TGTGCCAGCAGCCGCCGGGAGTGGAGCACAGATACGCAGTATTTT
TRBD1	TRBV4-2	TRBJ1-4	once	CASTLMDRGDEKLFF	TGTGCCAGCACCCTAATGGACAGGGGGGATGAAAAACTGTTTTTT
TRBD1	TRBV19	TRBJ2-7	few	CASSAPPGTGKHEQYF	TGTGCCAGTAGTGCGCCTCCCGGGACAGGTAAACACGAGCAGTACTTC
.	TRBV14	TRBJ2-7	.	CASSQLGQGIHEQYF	TGTGCCAGCAGCCAACTAGGCCAGGGGATCCACGAGCAGTACTTC
.	TRBV5-8	TRBJ2-1	.	CASSFARQFIQNEQFF	TGTGCCAGCAGCTTTGCGCGGCAGTTTATCCAGAATGAGCAGTTCTTC
TRBD2	TRBV29-1	TRBJ2-1	.	CSVGLAGGPYEQFF	TGCAGCGTGGGACTAGCGGGAGGGCCGTATGAGCAGTTCTTC
TRBD2	TRBV10-2	TRBJ2-2	.	CASSEGGRNTGELFF	TGCGCCAGCAGTGAAGGCGGGAGGAACACCGGGGAGCTGTTTTTT
TRBD2	TRBV4-1	TRBJ2-1	once	CASSPGLAGRGPNEQFF	TGCGCCAGCAGTCCCGGACTAGCGGGAAGAGGACCGAATGAGCAGTTCTTC
.	TRBV7-9	TRBJ1-5	.	CASSPSNRDQPQHF	TGTGCCAGCAGCCCTTCTAACCGGGATCAGCCCCAGCATTTT
.	TRBV6-1	TRBJ2-7	.	CASTGGYEQYF	TGTGCCAGCACCGGTGGCTACGAGCAGTACTTC
.	TRBV2	TRBJ1-3	.	CASSERGDGNTIYF	TGTGCCAGCAGTGAGCGGGGGGATGGAAACACCATATATTTT
.	TRBV19	TRBJ2-5	.	CASSSLWETQYF	TGTGCCAGTAGTTCACTCTGGGAGACCCAGTACTTC
TRBD1	TRBV18	TRBJ1-5	.	CASSPPPGQGTQPQHF	TGTGCCAGCTCACCACCTCCGGGACAGGGGACTCAGCCCCAGCATTTT
.	TRBV19	TRBJ1-2	.	CASGRGLANYGYTF	TGTGCCAGTGGCCGGGGATTAGCTAACTATGGCTACACCTTC
.	TRBV4-3	TRBJ2-3	once	CASSQDPAGTSTDTQYF	TGCGCCAGCAGCCAAGATCCAGCAGGCACATCCACAGATACGCAGTATTTT
.	TRBV11-2	TRBJ1-2	once	CASSTAQVSSTF	TGTGCCAGCAGCACCGCACAGGTCTCCTCCACCTTC
.	TRBV21-1	TRBJ1-1	.	CASSKWGDMNTEAFF	TGTGCCAGCAGCAAATGGGGGGATATGAACACTGAAGCTTTCTTT
TRBD2	TRBV7-2	TRBJ2-1	.	CASSFTSGGNNEQFF	TGTGCCAGCAGCTTTACTAGCGGGGGAAACAATGAGCAGTTCTTC
.	TRBV19	TRBJ1-4	.	CASSRGEYEKLFF	TGTGCCAGTAGTAGGGGGGAGTATGAAAAACTGTTTTTT